The 5 T cell receptor beta chains presented below share a single source sample, sequenced in a study of cytomegalovirus exposure and HLA in healthy donors. Primers: 60 Vbeta forward and 13 Jbeta reverse. TCRdb's table, derived via immunoSEQ multiplex PCR, lists solely in-frame clones and lacks some. The sample lists 100,000 to 150,000 clones, 65% to 90% seen once, with less than 0.75% in the top ten. Sequenced input: PBMCs. These receptor sequences come from a young man in good health and CMV-seronegative.

The genes are TRBV28 and TRBJ1-5, with D hard to call. V was shortened by 6 bases and J by 7 bases, with 16 bases between the two germline ends. The CDR3 sequence is 14 residues long. Germline V gives CDR1 MDHEN, CDR2 SYDVKM. This chain's CDR3 is CASSPGGGRQPQHF. CDR3 nucleotide sequence: TGTGCCAGCAGCCCCGGAGGCGGGAGGCAGCCCCAGCATTTT. The full variable domain, with the rest looked up from reference TRBV28 and TRBJ1-5, is DVKVTQSSRYLVKRTGEKVFLECVQDMDHENMFWYRQDPGLGLRLIYFSYDVKMKEKGDIPEGYSVSREKKERFSLILESASTNQTSMYLCASSPGGGRQPQHFGDGTRLSIL.

The chain couples TRBV5-4 to TRBJ2-3, with a weak D call TRBD2 (6 bases). Germline assignment: CDR1 SGHNT and CDR2 YYREEE (reference sequence). The CDR3 length is 16 residues. Deletions cut 4 bases from V and 3 bases from J, with 18 bases between. As DNA, the CDR3 is TGTGCCAGCAGCATGCCTGGAGGGATGAGGACAGATACGCAGTATTTT. Its translation is CASSMPGGMRTDTQYF.

V usage is TRBV6-1 and J usage is TRBJ1-1; 11 positions match TRBD1. From germline, CDR1 is MNHNS and CDR2 SASEGT. The CDR3 extends over 14 amino acids. Germline trimming cut 11 bases from V and 6 bases from J; bases unmatched to any gene: 11. The CDR3 loop is CAAERTGGTAEAFF. CDR3 DNA: TGTGCCGCCGAACGGACAGGGGGCACCGCTGAAGCTTTCTTT.

Concerning this clone itself: An end of the junction differs from the germline gene, which may be a read error. The chain employs TRBV6-1 and TRBJ1-2; tentative D call: TRBD1 (5 bases). Germline CDR1 reads MNHNS; CDR2 reads SASEGT. The length of the CDR3 is 10 residues. In DNA form, the CDR3 reads TGTGCCAGCAGTGAAGTTTGGACATCCTTC. This codes for CASSEVWTSF.

The V call is TRBV4-3, the J call TRBJ1-6; 7 bases are a match to TRBD1. CDR3 length: 15 residues. In germline, CDR1 is LGHNA, CDR2 YSLEER. V shed 1 base and J 5 bases; nucleotides not matched to a gene: 2. In DNA, the CDR3 is TGCGCCAGCAGCCAAGGGGGGACAGATAATTCACCCCTCCACTTT. This sequence encodes CASSQGGTDNSPLHF.